This T cell receptor (beta chain) is from a study of brain metastases from non-small cell lung cancer. Clones were read by immunoSEQ multiplex PCR, and TCRdb kept only the in-frame ones, dropping some. The profile shows more than 1,200 clones, 80% to 85% of them singletons. CDR1 and CDR2 from the germline V gene are MNHNS and SASEGT. There are 12 residues in the CDR3. V was pared by 2 bases and J by 10 bases, with 11 bases between. The sequencing input was tumor-adjacent normal tissue. This TCR derives from a donor aged 40 or older with non-small cell lung cancer. The chain uses TRBV6-1 and TRBJ1-1; D is ambiguous. CDR3 protein: CASSENAFGAFF. Here the CDR3 DNA reads TGTGCCAGCAGTGAAAATGCATTCGGAGCTTTCTTT.